The 11 T cell receptor beta chains presented below share a single source sample, sequenced in a study of Tregs in tolerant kidney transplant recipients. Some clones are missing from TCRdb's copy, which holds only in-frame ones; the method was immunoSEQ multiplex PCR. The sample gives under 300,000 clones, about 80% of which show up once; over 0.5% is in the top ten. The sequenced material came from CD4+ T cells from blood. The receptors were gathered from a human donor in good health.

CDR3 in amino acids: CASSQHQGAALNTEAFF. CDR3 coding DNA: TGTGCCAGCAGCCAACATCAGGGGGCAGCCTTGAACACTGAAGCTTTCTTT. The V and J genes are TRBV4-2 and TRBJ1-1, with 8 bases fitting TRBD1. The CDR3 loop spans 17 amino acids. Per germline, CDR1 LGHNA and CDR2 YNFKEQ. V trimming: 2 bases; J trimming: 0 bases; junction bases outside the gene matches: 8.

The chain joins TRBV7-6 to TRBJ2-2; tentative D call: TRBD1 (7 bases). V was cut by 5 bases and J by 7 bases, with 17 bases left in between. Per germline, CDR1 SGHVS and CDR2 FNYEAQ. The CDR3 loop spans 15 amino acids. CDR3 in amino acids: CASSQPRQGGGELFF. CDR3 coding DNA: TGTGCCAGCAGCCAACCTAGACAGGGAGGCGGGGAGCTGTTTTTT. Filled out from reference TRBV7-6 and TRBJ2-2, the complete variable domain reads GAGVSQSPRYKVTKRGQDVALRCDPISGHVSLYWYRQALGQGPEFLTYFNYEAQQDKSGLPNDRFSAERPEGSISTLTIQRTEQRDSAMYRCASSQPRQGGGELFFGEGSRLTVL.

V is TRBV6-5 and J is TRBJ1-5, with D possibly matching TRBD1 (6 bases). The V end lost 10 bases, the J end lost 7 bases, and 14 bases lay between the germline ends. The CDR3 has 12 amino acids. CDR1 and CDR2 (germline): MNHEY, SVGAGI. CDR3 nucleotide sequence: TGTGCCACCCAGGGGCGGGGGCAGCCCCAGCATTTT. Its protein product is CATQGRGQPQHF.

This clone is a singleton in its sample. V usage is TRBV29-1 and J usage is TRBJ1-3; 7 bases line up with TRBD1. V gave up 7 bases and J gave up 6 bases; unmatched junction bases: 9. The CDR3 covers 13 residues. Germline-derived CDR1 and CDR2 are SQVTM and ANQGSEA. CDR3 loop: CSAPGQDLNTIYF. CDR3 nucleotide sequence: TGCAGCGCCCCCGGACAGGACTTAAACACCATATATTTT.

The chain combines TRBV11-2 with TRBJ2-5, with TRBD2 matching 7 bases. After removal of 1 base from V and 2 bases from J, the junction contained 4 bases not matched to a gene. The length of the CDR3 is 15 residues. Looked up from germline, CDR1 is SGHAT and CDR2 is FQNNGV. The CDR3 is CASSLGLAMQETQYF. For the CDR3, the DNA is TGTGCCAGCAGCTTAGGACTAGCCATGCAAGAGACCCAGTACTTC.

This clone is a singleton in its sample. The rearrangement uses TRBV6-5 and TRBJ1-1; perhaps TRBD1 as D (6 bases). CDR3 length: 15 amino acids. Germline loops: CDR1 MNHEY, CDR2 SVGAGI. Between the trimmed V and J ends, which lost 2 bases and 5 bases, there was a span of 15 bases. The CDR3 DNA sequence: TGTGCCAGCAGTTACGGCGTACAGGGAGCAACTGAAGCTTTCTTT. Amino acid sequence: CASSYGVQGATEAFF.

The chain carries TRBV5-1 and TRBJ1-6, with D hard to call. Trimming removed 0 bases at V and 6 bases at J, with 10 bases between. The germline V gene encodes CDR1 SGHRS and CDR2 YFSETQ. The CDR3 length is 15 residues. The CDR3 here is CASSLAAPGNSPLHF. For the CDR3, the DNA is TGCGCCAGCAGCTTGGCGGCGCCGGGTAATTCACCCCTCCACTTT.

This clone was found once. The rearrangement joins TRBV9 to TRBJ2-7; TRBD1 is a possible D gene (5 bases). From germline, CDR1 is SGDLS and CDR2 YYNGEE. V dropped 3 bases and J dropped 3 bases, with 10 bases sitting between them. The CDR3 length is 13 residues. CDR3 bases: TGTGCCAGCAGCGAGACAGAGAACTACGAGCAGTACTTC. This translates into CASSETENYEQYF.

The chain is built from TRBV6-5 and TRBJ2-1, with 7 nucleotides matching TRBD1. This CDR3 contains 15 residues. Germline lookup yields CDR1 MNHEY and CDR2 SVGAGI. With V trimmed by 6 bases and J by 2 bases, 7 bases remained unmatched. The CDR3 region has the DNA TGTGCCAGCAGCCACCCCGGGACAGCCTACAATGAGCAGTTCTTC. Its protein product is CASSHPGTAYNEQFF.

The chain recombines TRBV15 with TRBJ1-2; 12 bases line up with TRBD1. The CDR3 has 14 amino acids. Trimming at V came to 4 bases and at J to 12 bases, leaving 9 bases not matched to a gene. Per the germline V gene, CDR1 is LNHNV and CDR2 is YYDKDF (reference sequence). CDR3 bases: TGTGCCACCAGCACCCCCGGGGACAGGGGGCTGAACACCTTC. Amino acids: CATSTPGDRGLNTF.

The chain has TRBV5-1 and TRBJ2-7; 9 bases are a match to TRBD2. The CDR3 is 15 amino acids. V lost 0 bases and J lost 6; bases outside the gene matches: 7. Per germline, CDR1 SGHRS and CDR2 YFSETQ. CDR3 coding DNA: TGCGCCAGCAGCTTGGGGACTAGCGTCGCCCGCGAGCAGTACTTC. Its translation: CASSLGTSVAREQYF.